This T cell receptor (beta chain) was profiled in a study of cytomegalovirus exposure and HLA in healthy donors. Healthy bone marrow donors made up the donors. This CDR3 is built from 15 residues. The germline CDR1 and CDR2 sequences are SEHNR and FQNEAQ (reference sequence). Trimming took off 1 base at V and 5 bases at J, with 12 bases between the two ends. The PCR employed 60 Vbeta primers together with 13 Jbeta primers. Clones were sequenced by immunoSEQ multiplex PCR, and TCRdb holds only the in-frame ones, with some missing. This table holds 100,000 to 150,000 clones, approximately 80% found once.

V gene TRBV7-9 combines with J gene TRBJ1-5; D perhaps matches TRBD1 (5 bases). The sample taken for sequencing was PBMCs. The receptor was derived from a man aged 45-65 years in good health and CMV-seronegative. Written as DNA, the CDR3 is TGTGCCAGCAGCTTAGGCTTCTGGGGGGATCAGCCCCAGCATTTT. Its translation: CASSLGFWGDQPQHF.